This TCR beta chain comes out of a study of cytomegalovirus exposure and HLA in healthy donors. Study observations and caveats: Associated with cytomegalovirus, according to the listing, were around 160 TCR beta chains. Reported results showed that the classifier diagnosed cytomegalovirus status with high specificity and sensitivity. Using a false discovery rate of 0.05, a later analysis showed that 16,951 TCR beta sequences were associated with HLA alleles. The majority of CMV-associated TCR beta chains were reported as apparently HLA-restricted in a later analysis.

The PCR had 60 Vbeta and 13 Jbeta primers. Sequencing used immunoSEQ multiplex PCR; TCRdb keeps in-frame clones, though not all of them. The sample carries under 150,000 clones, roughly two thirds recorded once. Regarding this clone: Its cognate antigen is unknown.

This receptor was identified in a woman aged 40 to 49 in good health and CMV-seronegative. Sequenced sample: PBMCs.

The CDR3 DNA reads TGTGCCAGCTCACTTGGAGCCTACAATGAGCAGTTCTTC. It translates to CASSLGAYNEQFF. The gene calls are TRBV7-2 and TRBJ2-1; no definite D call. Trimming removed 8 bases from V and 2 bases from J, with 10 bases in between. The CDR3 extends over 13 amino acids. CDR1 and CDR2 from the germline V gene are SGHTA and FQGNSA. The entire variable domain, with the rest obtained from reference TRBV7-2 and TRBJ2-1, is as follows: GAGVSQSPSNKVTEKGKDVELRCDPISGHTALYWYRQSLGQGLEFLIYFQGNSAPDKSGLPSDRFSAERTGGSVSTLTIQRTQQEDSAVYLCASSLGAYNEQFFGPGTRLTVL.